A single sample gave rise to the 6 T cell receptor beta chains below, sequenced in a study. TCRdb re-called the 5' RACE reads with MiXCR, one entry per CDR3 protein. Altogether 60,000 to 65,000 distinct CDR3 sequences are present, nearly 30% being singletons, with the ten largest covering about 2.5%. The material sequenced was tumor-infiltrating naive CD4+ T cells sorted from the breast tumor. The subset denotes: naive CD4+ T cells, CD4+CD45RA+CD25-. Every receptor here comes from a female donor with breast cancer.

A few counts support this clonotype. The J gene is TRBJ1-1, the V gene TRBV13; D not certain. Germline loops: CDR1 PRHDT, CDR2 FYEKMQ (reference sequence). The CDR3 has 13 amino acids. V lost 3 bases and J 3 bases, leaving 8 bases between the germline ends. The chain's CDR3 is CASSFRRYTEAFF. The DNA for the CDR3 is TGTGCCAGCAGCTTTAGACGGTACACTGAAGCTTTCTTT.

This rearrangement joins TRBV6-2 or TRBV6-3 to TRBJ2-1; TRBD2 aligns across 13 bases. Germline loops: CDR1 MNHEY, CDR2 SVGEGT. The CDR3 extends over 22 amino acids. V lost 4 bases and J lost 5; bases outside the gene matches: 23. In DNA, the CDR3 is TGTGCCAGCAGTTTCTACCCGGGACTAGCGGGACGACCAGGGTTGATGGACAATGAGCAGTTCTTC. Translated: CASSFYPGLAGRPGLMDNEQFF.

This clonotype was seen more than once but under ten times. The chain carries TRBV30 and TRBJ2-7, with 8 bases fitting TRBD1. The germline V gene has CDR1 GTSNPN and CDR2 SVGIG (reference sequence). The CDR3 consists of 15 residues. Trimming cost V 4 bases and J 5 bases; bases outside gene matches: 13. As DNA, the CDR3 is TGTGCCTGGACCCGGGGGTGGGACAGGACGGACGAGCAGTACTTC. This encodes CAWTRGWDRTDEQYF.

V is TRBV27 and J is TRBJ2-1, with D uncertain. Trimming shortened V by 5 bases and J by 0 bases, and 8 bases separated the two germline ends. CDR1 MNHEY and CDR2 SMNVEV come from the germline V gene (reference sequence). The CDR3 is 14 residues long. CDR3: CASSPYSSYNEQFF. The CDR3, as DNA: TGTGCCAGCAGTCCCTATAGCTCCTACAATGAGCAGTTCTTC.

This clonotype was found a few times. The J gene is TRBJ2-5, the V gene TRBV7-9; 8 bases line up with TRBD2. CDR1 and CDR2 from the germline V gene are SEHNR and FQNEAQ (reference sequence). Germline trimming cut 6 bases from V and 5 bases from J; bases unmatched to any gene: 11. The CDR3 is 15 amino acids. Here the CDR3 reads CASSTSAGAEETQYF. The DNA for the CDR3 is TGTGCCAGCAGTACCTCAGCGGGGGCAGAGGAGACCCAGTACTTC.

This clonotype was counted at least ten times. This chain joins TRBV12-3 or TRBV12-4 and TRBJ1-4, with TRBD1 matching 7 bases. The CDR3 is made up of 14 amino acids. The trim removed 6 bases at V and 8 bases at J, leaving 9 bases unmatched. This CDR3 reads CASSLRQGPEKLFF. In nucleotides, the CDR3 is TGTGCCAGCAGCCTGAGACAGGGTCCCGAAAAACTGTTTTTT.